This TCR beta chain stems from a study of blood T cells in healthy people across ages. A J-beta primer mix and a sample-barcoded 5' primer were used in a second PCR of roughly 7 to 12 cycles. A minimum of 2.5 million CDR3-containing paired-end reads was obtained for each sample. TCRdb re-called the 5' RACE reads with MiXCR, one entry per CDR3 protein. This table has 1.5 million to 2 million distinct CDR3 sequences, about 50% appearing once. The clonotype comes from a woman in her forties in good health. Sequencing used blood.

The CDR3 bases are TGCAGCGCCAAAGGGGGACAGAAGGGTAGGCGTGACACTGAAGCTTTCTTT. It encodes CSAKGGQKGRRDTEAFF. This chain uses TRBV29-1 with TRBJ1-1; 7 bases match TRBD1. The CDR3 runs to 17 residues. V shed 7 bases and J 3 bases; nucleotides not matched to a gene: 20. In germline, CDR1 is SQVTM, CDR2 ANQGSEA. The full variable domain, its missing parts supplied by reference TRBV29-1 and TRBJ1-1, is SAVISQKPSRDICQRGTSLTIQCQVDSQVTMMFWYRQQPGQSLTLIATANQGSEATYESGFVIDKFPISRPNLTFSTLTVSNMSPEDSSIYLCSAKGGQKGRRDTEAFFGQGTRLTVV.